The entry below gives a single T cell receptor beta chain sequence along with its context. Its antigen remains unidentified. Treatment described: approximately 18 received Ad26.COV2.S at low or high dose, single or two shots; about 5 received placebo; per-sample allocation not given. Sampling happened 63 days after the first vaccine or placebo injection. The CDR3 has 13 residues. Trimming cost V 4 bases and J 3 bases, with 9 bases left between them. Germline lookup yields CDR1 LGHDT and CDR2 YNNKEL (reference sequence). The source of the sample is a study of Ad26.COV2.S vaccination and SARS-CoV-2 variants. The wider study: Ad26.COV2.S shots went into the muscle once or twice, 56 days apart. Points from the study as a whole: It was vaccine recipients, not placebo recipients, who had the higher spike-specific TCR breadth.

Assay used: immunoSEQ multiplex PCR; TCRdb lists only in-frame clones, some missing. The sample has around 450,000 clones, approximately 88% seen once. This TCR was recovered from a person between 18 and 60 years old who received the Ad26.COV2.S COVID-19 vaccine or a placebo. This sequence joins TRBV3-1 (or the pseudogene TRBV3-2) and TRBJ1-2; D gene ambiguous. The sequenced sample was peripheral blood, obtained in a trial of Ad26.COV2.S vaccine versus placebo. For the CDR3, the DNA is TGTGCCAGCAGCCGGTCTAGTGACTATGGCTACACCTTC. It encodes CASSRSSDYGYTF.